One and the same sample provided the 8 T cell receptor beta chains below, sequenced in a study of shared clonotypes between healthy human individuals. Clones were read by immunoSEQ multiplex PCR, and TCRdb kept only the in-frame ones, dropping some. Of some 550,000 clones listed, approximately 97% are singletons. The sample taken for sequencing was naive CD4+ T cells sorted from blood. Subset reported: CD45RA+ positively selected. The receptors here all came from a woman aged 25 to 39 in good health.

The rearrangement joins TRBV28 to TRBJ1-2, with 8 bases matching TRBD1. The length of the CDR3 is 16 residues. Germline V gene sequence: CDR1 MDHEN, CDR2 SYDVKM. V lost 6 bases, J lost 2 bases, and 11 bases stayed unmatched. CDR3 coding DNA: TGTGCCAGCAGCCAGATCGGGACAGGTAGAAACTATGGCTACACCTTC. This encodes CASSQIGTGRNYGYTF.

The CDR3 reads CASSFEIRDGEQYF. The CDR3 coding sequence is TGTGCCAGTAGTTTCGAGATCAGGGACGGCGAGCAGTACTTC. The J gene is TRBJ2-7, the V gene TRBV19; the D gene could be TRBD1 or TRBD2 (5 bases each). This CDR3 has 14 residues. Trimming stripped 5 bases from V and 6 bases from J, with 17 bases between. Germline values: CDR1 LNHDA, CDR2 SQIVND (reference sequence). Full variable domain (missing parts from reference TRBV19 and TRBJ2-7): DGGITQSPKYLFRKEGQNVTLSCEQNLNHDAMYWYRQDPGQGLRLIYYSQIVNDFQKGDIAEGYSVSREKKESFPLTVTSAQKNPTAFYLCASSFEIRDGEQYFGPGTRLTVT.

The chain joins TRBV6-6 to TRBJ2-3; TRBD1 matches at 8 bases. The CDR3 totals 16 residues. Germline V lookup: CDR1 MNHNY, CDR2 SVGAGI (reference sequence). V shed 0 bases, J shed 0 bases, and the junction held 2 bases outside the gene matches. The CDR3, as DNA: TGTGCCAGCAGTTACTCGGGGACAGGAAGCACAGATACGCAGTATTTT. It translates to CASSYSGTGSTDTQYF.

This chain joins TRBV13 and TRBJ1-4; D is ambiguous. CDR1 is PRHDT and CDR2 is FYEKMQ in the germline V gene (reference sequence). Trimming cost V 8 bases and J 7 bases, with 11 bases left between them. This CDR3 has 12 amino acids. The CDR3 nucleotides read TGTGCCAGCCGTGGACGGGGTGAAAAACTGTTTTTT. This gives the protein CASRGRGEKLFF.

The chain links TRBV19 to TRBJ2-2, with 8 bases fitting TRBD1. The germline gives CDR1 LNHDA, CDR2 SQIVND (reference sequence). This CDR3 region has 16 residues. The ends lost 6 bases at V and 0 bases at J; junction bases unmatched: 6. CDR3 loop: CASRMTGATNTGELFF. For the CDR3, the DNA is TGTGCCAGTAGGATGACAGGGGCGACGAACACCGGGGAGCTGTTTTTT. The full variable domain, rest sourced from reference TRBV19 and TRBJ2-2, is DGGITQSPKYLFRKEGQNVTLSCEQNLNHDAMYWYRQDPGQGLRLIYYSQIVNDFQKGDIAEGYSVSREKKESFPLTVTSAQKNPTAFYLCASRMTGATNTGELFFGEGSRLTVL.

The rearrangement links TRBV10-1 to TRBJ2-5; no clear D. From germline, CDR1 is WNHNN and CDR2 SYGVQD (reference sequence). CDR3 length: 13 amino acids. V was trimmed by 7 bases and J by 4 bases, leaving 13 bases between them. CDR3 amino acids: CASTNLLGETQYF. For the CDR3, the DNA is TGCGCCAGCACCAACTTGTTAGGAGAGACCCAGTACTTC.

This chain connects TRBV28 to TRBJ1-1; tentatively, D is TRBD1 (6 bases). Between the trimmed V and J ends, which lost 6 bases and 11 bases, there was a span of 16 bases. The V gene's germline CDR1 is MDHEN and CDR2 SYDVKM. The CDR3 is 12 residues long. The CDR3 region is CASREDRLKAFF. In DNA, the CDR3 is TGTGCCAGCAGAGAAGACAGGTTAAAGGCTTTCTTT.

CDR3 sequence (DNA): TGTGCCTGGAGTTCATTCTTCGGGACAGGGGACTCCTACGAGCAGTACTTC. It codes for CAWSSFFGTGDSYEQYF. The chain combines TRBV30 with TRBJ2-7; 10 bases agree with TRBD1. The V and J ends lost 2 bases and 0 bases, in that order; junction bases with no gene match: 10. CDR1 GTSNPN and CDR2 SVGIG come from the germline V gene (reference sequence). This CDR3 is 17 amino acids long.